The clone carrying this T cell receptor (beta chain) was seen only once. These data belong to a study of blood T cell repertoires in COVID-19. Seattle's enrolled individuals joined amid active infection and were then monitored longitudinally. The CDR3 sequence is 16 residues long. V gave up 0 bases and J gave up 5 bases, with 17 bases separating them. Germline V gene lookup returns CDR1 SGDLS and CDR2 YYNGEE. Authors' data handling: Estimation of nucleated cell counts relied on the amplification of reference gene primers. Produced via immunoSEQ multiplex PCR; TCRdb's table is partial and in-frame only. For V, J and clone size, that table is used; D and trimming come from the DNA. Altogether about 370,000 clones are present, roughly 90% being singletons, with the ten largest covering around 2.8%.

The sequence came from a woman aged 25 to 45 with COVID-19, enrolled during active disease. Sequencing was done on a sample of peripheral blood. The J gene is TRBJ2-5, the V gene TRBV9, with D perhaps matching TRBD2 (5 bases). The CDR3 sequence is CASSVAEGEVPETQYF. The CDR3, as DNA: TGTGCCAGCAGCGTAGCTGAGGGAGAGGTCCCGGAGACCCAGTACTTC.